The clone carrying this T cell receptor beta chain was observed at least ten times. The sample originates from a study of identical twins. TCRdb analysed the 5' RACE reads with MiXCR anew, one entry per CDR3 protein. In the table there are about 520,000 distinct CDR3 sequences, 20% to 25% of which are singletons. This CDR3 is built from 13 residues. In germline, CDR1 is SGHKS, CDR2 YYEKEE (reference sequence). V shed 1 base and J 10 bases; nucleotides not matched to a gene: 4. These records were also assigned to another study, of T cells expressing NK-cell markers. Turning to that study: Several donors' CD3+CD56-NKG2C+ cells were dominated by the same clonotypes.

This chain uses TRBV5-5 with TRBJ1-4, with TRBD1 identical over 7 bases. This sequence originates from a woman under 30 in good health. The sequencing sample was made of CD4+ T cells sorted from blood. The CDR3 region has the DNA TGTGCCAGCAGCTTGATCGGGACAGCAAAACTGTTTTTT. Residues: CASSLIGTAKLFF.